The rows below give T cell receptor beta chains drawn from one sample of a study of T cell responses to AZD1222 COVID-19 vaccine. This table comes from immunoSEQ multiplex PCR, and its TCRdb copy is limited to in-frame clones, with some not included. The sample includes 100,000 to 150,000 clones, roughly 84% of them seen just once. Specimen: peripheral blood, collected on day 0 of AZD1222 vaccination. These receptors all come from an adult in good health. CDR3s include the opening cysteine and the closing phenylalanine or tryptophan. D genes are given only for firm matches. Part of the rows lack a size; the others show once, few, many or a class for expanded clones.

d_gene: TRBD1
abundance: -
v_gene: TRBV19
j_gene: TRBJ1-1
CDR3aa: CASSIGRVRGPRESNTEAFF
CDR3nt: TGTGCCAGTAGTATTGGTAGAGTCAGGGGGCCGAGGGAATCCAACACTGAAGCTTTCTTT

d_gene: -
abundance: -
v_gene: TRBV14
j_gene: TRBJ1-1
CDR3aa: CASSQEWGVVRRAEAFF
CDR3nt: TGTGCCAGCAGCCAAGAATGGGGCGTTGTGCGCCGGGCTGAAGCTTTCTTT

d_gene: -
abundance: -
v_gene: TRBV9
j_gene: TRBJ2-5
CDR3aa: CASSATRETQYF
CDR3nt: TGTGCCAGCAGCGCCACACGAGAGACCCAGTACTTC

d_gene: -
abundance: -
v_gene: TRBV14
j_gene: TRBJ1-1
CDR3aa: CASSQRTATEAFF
CDR3nt: TGTGCCAGCAGCCAAAGGACCGCCACTGAAGCTTTCTTT

d_gene: TRBD1
abundance: -
v_gene: TRBV10-3
j_gene: TRBJ2-7
CDR3aa: CAISESRQGRYEQYF
CDR3nt: TGTGCCATCAGTGAGTCGAGACAGGGGAGGTACGAGCAGTACTTC

d_gene: -
abundance: -
v_gene: TRBV7-8
j_gene: TRBJ2-1
CDR3aa: CASRLSRMSSYNEQFF
CDR3nt: TGTGCCAGCAGGTTAAGCCGTATGTCCTCCTACAATGAGCAGTTCTTC

d_gene: -
abundance: few
v_gene: TRBV12-3/TRBV12-4
j_gene: TRBJ1-5
CDR3aa: CASSLRSSSPQHF
CDR3nt: TGTGCCAGCAGTTTAAGGAGCTCCTCACCCCAGCATTTT

d_gene: -
abundance: -
v_gene: TRBV7-9
j_gene: TRBJ1-1
CDR3aa: CASSGGMNTEAFF
CDR3nt: TGTGCCAGCAGCGGGGGTATGAACACTGAAGCTTTCTTT

d_gene: -
abundance: -
v_gene: TRBV5-4
j_gene: TRBJ1-1
CDR3aa: CASSSANRMNTEAFF
CDR3nt: TGTGCCAGCAGCTCGGCGAATAGAATGAACACTGAAGCTTTCTTT

d_gene: TRBD1
abundance: -
v_gene: TRBV6-2/TRBV6-3
j_gene: TRBJ2-7
CDR3aa: CASSTRDRADF
CDR3nt: TGTGCCAGCAGTACCCGGGACAGGGCGGACTTC

d_gene: -
abundance: -
v_gene: TRBV19
j_gene: TRBJ2-3
CDR3aa: CASSAVDTQYF
CDR3nt: TGTGCCAGTTCGGCCGTGGATACGCAGTATTTT

d_gene: TRBD1
abundance: once
v_gene: TRBV27
j_gene: TRBJ2-7
CDR3aa: CASSFKRTGLNEQYF
CDR3nt: TGTGCCAGCAGTTTTAAGAGGACAGGGTTAAACGAGCAGTACTTC

d_gene: TRBD1
abundance: -
v_gene: TRBV5-1
j_gene: TRBJ2-7
CDR3aa: CASSLGQGSYEQYF
CDR3nt: TGCGCCAGCAGCCTAGGACAGGGCTCCTACGAGCAGTACTTC

d_gene: TRBD1
abundance: -
v_gene: TRBV7-8
j_gene: TRBJ2-5
CDR3aa: CASSYGTAEETQYF
CDR3nt: TGTGCCAGCAGTTACGGGACAGCCGAAGAGACCCAGTACTTC

d_gene: -
abundance: once
v_gene: TRBV11-2
j_gene: TRBJ2-7
CDR3aa: CASSFNRVGEQYF
CDR3nt: TGTGCCAGCAGCTTCAACAGGGTAGGCGAGCAGTACTTC

d_gene: -
abundance: -
v_gene: TRBV5-6
j_gene: TRBJ1-1
CDR3aa: CASSLGQGLNTEAFF
CDR3nt: TGTGCCAGCAGCTTGGGTCAGGGATTGAACACTGAAGCTTTCTTT

d_gene: -
abundance: -
v_gene: TRBV13
j_gene: TRBJ1-4
CDR3aa: CASSLRGNEKLFF
CDR3nt: TGTGCCAGCAGCTTAAGGGGTAATGAAAAACTGTTTTTT

d_gene: TRBD1
abundance: -
v_gene: TRBV19
j_gene: TRBJ1-1
CDR3aa: CASSIGTVEAFF
CDR3nt: TGTGCCAGTAGTATTGGGACAGTTGAAGCTTTCTTT

d_gene: TRBD2
abundance: -
v_gene: TRBV19
j_gene: TRBJ2-3
CDR3aa: CASSGTSGGSDTQYF
CDR3nt: TGTGCCAGTAGCGGGACTAGCGGGGGGTCAGATACGCAGTATTTT

d_gene: -
abundance: -
v_gene: TRBV12-3/TRBV12-4
j_gene: TRBJ1-1
CDR3aa: CASTLGTEREAFF
CDR3nt: TGTGCCAGCACCTTAGGAACAGAGAGGGAAGCTTTCTTT

d_gene: TRBD2
abundance: -
v_gene: TRBV10-1
j_gene: TRBJ2-1
CDR3aa: CASNPAGGNEQFF
CDR3nt: TGCGCCAGCAATCCAGCGGGGGGTAATGAGCAGTTCTTC

d_gene: TRBD2
abundance: -
v_gene: TRBV3-1/TRBV3-2
j_gene: TRBJ2-3
CDR3aa: CASSPGGGRADTQYF
CDR3nt: TGTGCCAGCAGCCCGGGGGGGGGTAGGGCAGATACGCAGTATTTT

d_gene: TRBD1
abundance: -
v_gene: TRBV18
j_gene: TRBJ2-1
CDR3aa: CASSPPPTGVGNKQFF
CDR3nt: TGTGCCAGCTCACCCCCTCCGACAGGGGTAGGCAATAAGCAGTTCTTC

d_gene: TRBD2
abundance: -
v_gene: TRBV9
j_gene: TRBJ2-3
CDR3aa: CASSVATRTSGGLFSRGDTQYF
CDR3nt: TGTGCCAGCAGCGTAGCTACGCGGACTAGCGGGGGTTTATTCTCGCGGGGAGATACGCAGTATTTT

d_gene: -
abundance: -
v_gene: TRBV27
j_gene: TRBJ1-2
CDR3aa: CASGHWTARVYGYTF
CDR3nt: TGTGCCAGCGGTCATTGGACAGCAAGGGTCTATGGCTACACCTTC

d_gene: -
abundance: -
v_gene: TRBV4-1
j_gene: TRBJ1-2
CDR3aa: CASSQDAGNGYGYTF
CDR3nt: TGCGCCAGCAGCCAAGATGCAGGGAACGGCTATGGCTACACCTTC

d_gene: -
abundance: -
v_gene: TRBV5-4
j_gene: TRBJ2-1
CDR3aa: CASSFLGANNEQFF
CDR3nt: TGTGCCAGCAGCTTCCTCGGCGCTAACAATGAGCAGTTCTTC

d_gene: -
abundance: -
v_gene: TRBV5-1
j_gene: TRBJ2-1
CDR3aa: CASSYQTTGGDEQFF
CDR3nt: TGCGCCAGCAGCTACCAAACGACTGGTGGCGATGAGCAGTTCTTC

d_gene: TRBD1
abundance: -
v_gene: TRBV9
j_gene: TRBJ2-5
CDR3aa: CASSVGTGGWETQYF
CDR3nt: TGTGCCAGCAGCGTAGGAACAGGGGGTTGGGAGACCCAGTACTTC

d_gene: TRBD1
abundance: medium-sized
v_gene: TRBV19
j_gene: TRBJ1-3
CDR3aa: CASTRDRGFPSGNTIYF
CDR3nt: TGTGCCAGTACCCGGGACAGGGGGTTCCCCTCTGGAAACACCATATATTTT

d_gene: -
abundance: -
v_gene: TRBV4-3
j_gene: TRBJ1-1
CDR3aa: CASRQQGGTEAFF
CDR3nt: TGCGCCAGCAGGCAGCAGGGAGGCACTGAAGCTTTCTTT

d_gene: TRBD2
abundance: -
v_gene: TRBV9
j_gene: TRBJ2-3
CDR3aa: CASSVLPGGAADTQYF
CDR3nt: TGTGCCAGCAGCGTCCTCCCCGGGGGGGCTGCAGATACGCAGTATTTT

d_gene: -
abundance: few
v_gene: TRBV21-1
j_gene: TRBJ1-5
CDR3aa: CASSYNSRDRGTNQPQHF
CDR3nt: TGTGCCAGCAGCTATAATTCCCGGGACAGGGGGACGAATCAGCCCCAGCATTTT

d_gene: TRBD1
abundance: -
v_gene: TRBV19
j_gene: TRBJ1-6
CDR3aa: CASSITGGRYNSPLHF
CDR3nt: TGTGCCAGTAGTATTACAGGGGGCAGGTATAATTCACCCCTCCACTTT

d_gene: TRBD2
abundance: -
v_gene: TRBV5-6
j_gene: TRBJ2-3
CDR3aa: CASSGGLLAEEADTQYF
CDR3nt: TGTGCCAGCAGCGGGGGCCTACTAGCGGAGGAGGCAGATACGCAGTATTTT

d_gene: TRBD2
abundance: -
v_gene: TRBV27
j_gene: TRBJ2-5
CDR3aa: CASSFTGGAGETQYF
CDR3nt: TGTGCCAGCAGCTTTACCGGGGGGGCCGGCGAGACCCAGTACTTC

d_gene: -
abundance: -
v_gene: TRBV5-8
j_gene: TRBJ2-2
CDR3aa: CASSLGVRPANTGELFF
CDR3nt: TGTGCCAGCAGCTTGGGGGTGAGGCCGGCGAACACCGGGGAGCTGTTTTTT

d_gene: -
abundance: -
v_gene: TRBV12-3/TRBV12-4
j_gene: TRBJ1-1
CDR3aa: CASRGTVEAFF
CDR3nt: TGTGCCAGCAGGGGGACGGTTGAAGCTTTCTTT